Shown below are 7 T cell receptor beta chains from a single sample sequenced in a study of T-cell reconstitution after alpha-beta-depleted transplantation in children. Unique molecular identifiers were built into the TCRbeta library. TCRdb reprocessed the PCR reads with MiXCR, giving one entry per CDR3 protein. Of over 550,000 distinct CDR3 sequences in the sample, about 10% are singletons; the top ten hold 4% to 5%. Sequencing used PBMCs from the stem cell graft donor, obtained from the stem cell graft. The source is a human donor who donated a stem cell graft to a child with acute myeloid leukemia.

Only a few counts were recorded for this clonotype. The gene calls are TRBV20-1 and TRBJ1-1; perhaps TRBD1 as D (5 bases). The V gene's germline CDR1 is DFQATT and CDR2 SNEGSKA (reference sequence). The ends were cut back, 0 bases at V and 3 bases at J, with 17 bases in the middle. The CDR3 loop spans 16 amino acids. CDR3 protein: CSARDGAGRLDTEAFF. Written as DNA, the CDR3 is TGCAGTGCTAGAGATGGGGCGGGGCGCCTGGACACTGAAGCTTTCTTT.

The genes are TRBV7-2 and TRBJ1-1; TRBD1 might be the D (5 bases). The CDR3 spans 13 residues. CDR1 is SGHTA and CDR2 is FQGNSA in the germline V gene. With 6 bases removed from V and 11 bases from J, the gap between germline ends came to 19 bases. For the CDR3, the DNA is TGTGCCAGCAGTCGGGAGGGGCCTTTTTTTGCTTTCTTT. Its translation is CASSREGPFFAFF.

V gene TRBV20-1 combines with J gene TRBJ2-7, with 10 bases that match TRBD1. Trimming took 6 bases from V and 5 from J; bases not matched to a gene: 4. The CDR3 is 12 residues long. From germline, CDR1 is DFQATT and CDR2 SNEGSKA (reference sequence). CDR3 protein: CSALDRGNEQYF. In DNA form, the CDR3 reads TGCAGTGCCTTGGACAGGGGGAACGAGCAGTACTTC.

The chain joins TRBV30 to TRBJ1-1; D unclear. CDR3 size: 14 residues. V shed 6 bases and J shed 2 bases, with 16 bases lying between them. Germline CDR1 reads GTSNPN; CDR2 reads SVGIG (reference sequence). The CDR3 loop is CACTTGRFNTEAFF. The CDR3 nucleotides are TGTGCCTGCACTACCGGACGGTTTAACACTGAAGCTTTCTTT.

This clonotype was observed a handful of times. The rearrangement joins TRBV5-1 to TRBJ2-1; tentative D call: TRBD2 (5 bases). CDR1 is SGHRS, CDR2 YFSETQ, per germline. Trimming took off 1 base at V and 3 bases at J, with 14 bases between the two ends. CDR3 length equals 16 residues. The CDR3 nucleotides are TGCGCCAGCAGCTTGCGATACGGGAAGGTCTACAATGAGCAGTTCTTC. Amino acid sequence: CASSLRYGKVYNEQFF.

The V gene is TRBV27, the J gene TRBJ2-3, with TRBD2 matching over 10 bases. V lost 6 bases, J lost 0 bases, and 18 bases stayed unmatched. CDR1 and CDR2 (germline): MNHEY, SMNVEV (reference sequence). The CDR3 is made up of 20 amino acids. As DNA, the CDR3 is TGTGCCAGCAGAGCATCAGCGGGAGGGACTAGTAGATCTAGCACAGATACGCAGTATTTT. It specifies CASRASAGGTSRSSTDTQYF.

In its sample, this clonotype was seen a few times. The genes are TRBV10-3 and TRBJ1-2; 11 nucleotides line up with TRBD1. This CDR3 has 14 amino acids. Germline V gene lookup returns CDR1 ENHRY and CDR2 SYGVKD. Trimming took 7 bases from V and 6 from J; bases not matched to a gene: 7. The CDR3 here is CAITGQGAKDGYTF. DNA of the CDR3: TGTGCCATCACCGGACAGGGGGCCAAGGATGGCTACACCTTC.